A selection of T cell receptor beta chains follows, all from one sample in a study of metastatic and nonmetastatic thyroid tumors. TCRdb re-called the PCR reads through MiXCR. Altogether some 46,000 clones are present, 20% to 25% being singletons, with the ten largest covering more than 3%. Sequenced input: blood. These receptor sequences come from a male donor with papillary thyroid cancer or a benign thyroid nodule (not recorded which). Some clones in this sample may be carry-over from other donors' samples. Each CDR3 is given without its conserved first and last residue.

v_call,j_call,cdr3_aa
TRBV20-1,TRBJ2-3,SARALSTDTQY
TRBV7-9,TRBJ2-5,ASSLGWGQETQY
TRBV18,TRBJ2-3,ASSPGLLAGSDTQY
TRBV4-1,TRBJ2-2,ASSQDLVTWGELF
TRBV4-1,TRBJ2-1,ASSQGRARSFYNEQF
TRBV5-1,TRBJ1-3,ASSLAESSGNTIY
TRBV6-1,TRBJ1-2,ASSEEVAVPNYGYT
TRBV20-1,TRBJ1-4,SARSPGGPEKLF
TRBV30,TRBJ1-4,ACPGTGYEKLF
TRBV5-6,TRBJ1-2,ASSLWGQPYGYT
TRBV27,TRBJ2-7,ASSSTSGKYEQY
TRBV27,TRBJ1-6,ASSYGTSNSPLH
TRBV10-2,TRBJ2-3,ASSESRSDTQY
TRBV5-1,TRBJ2-7,ASSLSGTGGIVGEQY
TRBV20-1,TRBJ2-3,SAPDPSGRGRSQY
TRBV5-1,TRBJ1-2,ASRESGATKIYGYT
TRBV11-2,TRBJ2-3,ASSKGLAVSTDTQY
TRBV27,TRBJ2-5,ASRGGTHQGETQY
TRBV20-1,TRBJ2-1,SARGLGTSGRKPNNEQF
TRBV6-1,TRBJ1-5,ASSHNQPQH
TRBV20-1,TRBJ1-2,SAWTGDNYGYT
TRBV5-6,TRBJ2-1,ASSAGVGIAEGHEQF
TRBV24-1,TRBJ2-1,ATSEGLGNEQF
TRBV10-3,TRBJ1-5,ASTPGANQPQH
TRBV20-1,TRBJ1-2,SAPGDRGLLYGYT
TRBV2,TRBJ1-6,ASVRGGLGKGSPLH
TRBV7-3,TRBJ1-3,ASSPGRGFNTIY
TRBV15,TRBJ1-3,ATSRSRGSGNTIY
TRBV19,TRBJ2-5,ASSIEGGETQY
TRBV5-5,TRBJ2-7,ASSLAVGTGSYEQY
TRBV7-2,TRBJ2-2,ASSQGQGVGELF
TRBV13,TRBJ2-6,ASSLGIPTSGANVLT
TRBV24-1,TRBJ2-3,ATSDPRQGYVSVEDTQY
TRBV27,TRBJ2-7,ASRDSYEQY
TRBV7-2,TRBJ2-1,ASSLQGGSLFYNEQF
TRBV27,TRBJ1-6,ASSYSVNSPLH
TRBV11-2,TRBJ2-7,AGSPALAGVPGEQY
TRBV30,TRBJ2-2,AWSEYGTGGELF
TRBV10-2,TRBJ1-3,ASSEVSGNTIY
TRBV12-3/TRBV12-4,TRBJ1-3,ASSIDGTLNGNTIY
TRBV20-1,TRBJ2-7,SASTGALGYEQY
TRBV6-1,TRBJ2-7,ASSEALEGYEQY
TRBV6-2/TRBV6-3,TRBJ2-1,ASSYVGSCPYNEQF
TRBV20-1,TRBJ2-2,SAREGLPPRGTGELF
TRBV3-1,TRBJ2-5,ASSQDDFPREGNGETQY
TRBV27,TRBJ2-5,ASSLRGTLRGSETQY
TRBV24-1,TRBJ1-1,ATIDRENTEAF
TRBV11-3,TRBJ2-2,ASSLAGGTGELF
TRBV7-7,TRBJ2-2,ASSSGTGSTGELF
TRBV20-1,TRBJ2-1,SARDRSTYNEQF
TRBV19,TRBJ2-7,ASSDATAFYEQY
TRBV29-1,TRBJ2-7,SVSGQGYNEQY
TRBV28,TRBJ1-5,ASSRGGSPSNQPQH
TRBV6-1,TRBJ2-7,ASSNRLAESYEQY
TRBV4-2,TRBJ2-2,ASSQRRQTRTAGELF
TRBV11-3,TRBJ2-2,ASSLEERTGELF
TRBV20-1,TRBJ1-1,SAGDMTANTEAF
TRBV18,TRBJ1-2,ASSPSGSYGYT
TRBV14,TRBJ2-1,ASSQGVSASGYNEQF